This T cell receptor beta chain was identified in a study of blood T cell repertoires in COVID-19. The method was immunoSEQ multiplex PCR; TCRdb's version includes in-frame clones alone and lacks a portion of them. The sample records 430,000 or so clones, roughly 90% being singletons. Germline V gives CDR1 SGDLS, CDR2 YYNGEE. V was shortened by 3 bases and J by 10 bases, with 11 bases between the two germline ends. The CDR3 extends over 12 amino acids. Source material: PBMCs or T cells enriched from blood (not recorded which). The receptor comes from a woman in her thirties or forties who had recovered from COVID-19. The chain joins TRBV9 to TRBJ2-1; no clear D gene. This CDR3 reads CASSEFSQEQFF. DNA for the CDR3: TGTGCCAGCAGCGAGTTTTCACAGGAGCAGTTCTTC.